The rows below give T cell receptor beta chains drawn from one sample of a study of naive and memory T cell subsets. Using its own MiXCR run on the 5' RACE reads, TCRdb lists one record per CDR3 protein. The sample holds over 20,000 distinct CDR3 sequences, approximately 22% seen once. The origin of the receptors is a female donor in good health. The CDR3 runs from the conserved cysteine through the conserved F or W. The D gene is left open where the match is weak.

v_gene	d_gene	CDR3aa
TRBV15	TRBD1	CATSTDRGEKLFF
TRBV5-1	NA	CASSPGLEQETQYF
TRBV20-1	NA	CSARDPAGEYGYTF
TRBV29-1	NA	CSGDSGTDTQYF
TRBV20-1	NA	CSARPTGETQYF
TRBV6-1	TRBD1	CASSEGTGFSGANVLTF
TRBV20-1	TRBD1	CSARDSTGYSYEQYF
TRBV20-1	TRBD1	CSARGTGNTEAFF
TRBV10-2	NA	CASTLAGVNSPLHF
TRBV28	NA	CASRITRGTTIYF
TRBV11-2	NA	CASSNRVYRFF
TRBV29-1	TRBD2	CSATSGRSWLF
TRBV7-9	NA	CASSLGETEAFF
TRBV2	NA	CASSGRPYEQYF
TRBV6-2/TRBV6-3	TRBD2	CASSWDYYEQYF
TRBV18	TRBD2	CASSPLLAGADNEQFF
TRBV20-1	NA	CSAQYGVSTDTQYF
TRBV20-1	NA	CSARGLQETQYF
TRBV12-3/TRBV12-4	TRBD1	CASSLAGQGGTQYF
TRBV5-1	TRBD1	CASKYSAGTAYYEQYF
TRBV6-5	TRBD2	CASRIFLAGGYEQYF
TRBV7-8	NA	CASSLAPSNEQYF
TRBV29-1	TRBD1	CSVLGDRANTGELFF
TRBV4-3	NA	CASKGGLNTGELFF
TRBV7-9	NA	CASSPQASTLHF
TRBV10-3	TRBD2	CAIRGISGGYNEQFF
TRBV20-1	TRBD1	CSAGRTGQETQYF
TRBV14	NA	CASSQASGLGTEQYF
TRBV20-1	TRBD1	CSASGQQETQYF
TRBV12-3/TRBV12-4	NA	CASSFSGGIYNEQFF
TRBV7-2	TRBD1	CASSRVRQGSSSEKLFF
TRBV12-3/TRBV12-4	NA	CASTQGNTIYF
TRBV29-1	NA	CSVDSFDYNEQFF
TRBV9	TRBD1	CASSAGQGGQPQHF
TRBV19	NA	CASSLRRPIANYGYTF
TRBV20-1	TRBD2	CSARVGTSAQETQYF